The rows below give T cell receptor beta chains drawn from one sample of a study of T cell responses to AZD1222 COVID-19 vaccine. Method: immunoSEQ multiplex PCR; TCRdb's copy keeps in-frame clones and lacks some. The table includes some 140,000 clones, 75% to 95% detected once. Source: peripheral blood, taken 28 days after the second AZD1222 dose. The receptor set was obtained from an adult who received the AZD1222 COVID-19 vaccine. CDR3s include the opening cysteine and the closing phenylalanine or tryptophan. The D gene is left open where the match is weak. Size is omitted from some rows. Given values are once, few, many or a class for expanded clones.

>-|TRBV7-9|TRBJ1-1|-
TGTGCCAGCAGCTTAACAGAGCCAAACACTGAAGCTTTCTTT
CASSLTEPNTEAFF
>-|TRBV10-3|TRBJ2-1|-
TGTGCCATCGGGGTCGGCGGAGGTGATGAGCAGTTCTTC
CAIGVGGGDEQFF
>-|TRBV6-5|TRBJ2-7|-
TGTGCCAGCTCCGGAGGGCTGAACTACGAGCAGTACTTC
CASSGGLNYEQYF
>-|TRBV30|TRBJ2-2|TRBD1
TGTGCCTGGAGTCCTGGACAGGGGGCTAGGGGGGAGCTGTTTTTT
CAWSPGQGARGELFF
>-|TRBV27|TRBJ1-2|TRBD1
TGTGCCAGCAGCTCTGGGACAGGGGGTAATCGTGGCTACACCTTC
CASSSGTGGNRGYTF
>once|TRBV9|TRBJ2-5|TRBD1
TGTGCCAGCAGCGTAGCGGGACAGGGTGGGCAAGAGACCCAGTACTTC
CASSVAGQGGQETQYF
>-|TRBV10-3|TRBJ1-2|TRBD1
TGTGCCATCAGGGCGGGACAGGGGGCGAATGGCTACACCTTC
CAIRAGQGANGYTF
>-|TRBV7-2|TRBJ2-5|-
TGTGCCAGCAGCTTAGCTAGCGGCCTAACGGCGGAGACCCAGTACTTC
CASSLASGLTAETQYF
>-|TRBV20-1|TRBJ2-3|TRBD2
TGCAGTGCTGCTCTAGCGGGAGGGCCCCATTTT
CSAALAGGPHF
>-|TRBV7-3|TRBJ1-1|-
TGTGCCAGCAGCTTTGGGCTTACGAACACTGAAGCTTTCTTT
CASSFGLTNTEAFF
>-|TRBV5-1|TRBJ2-5|TRBD2
TGCGCCAGCAGCTTGGCCTCCGGACTAGCGGGAAAAGAGACCCAGTACTTC
CASSLASGLAGKETQYF
>-|TRBV12-3/TRBV12-4|TRBJ1-1|-
TGTGCCAGCAGTTTAGGGCCAAGTGAAGCTTTCTTT
CASSLGPSEAFF
>-|TRBV19|TRBJ1-1|-
TGTGCCAGTAGTATAGCCCCGTTGAACACTGAAGCTTTCTTT
CASSIAPLNTEAFF
>once|TRBV4-1|TRBJ1-1|TRBD1
TGCGCCAGCAGCCAAGTCGGGGCAGGGGGGCTTTACACTGAAGCTTTCTTT
CASSQVGAGGLYTEAFF
>-|TRBV20-1|TRBJ2-3|-
TGCAGTGCTAGTGGTAGCGGCCACACAGATACGCAGTATTTT
CSASGSGHTDTQYF
>-|TRBV21-1|TRBJ1-1|-
TGTGCCAGCAGCAAAGTACTGGGCTTGAACACTGAAGCTTTCTTT
CASSKVLGLNTEAFF
>once|TRBV9|TRBJ2-3|TRBD2
TGTGCCAGCAGCTTATACGGGGGGGCCGGCACAGATACGCAGTATTTT
CASSLYGGAGTDTQYF
>-|TRBV28|TRBJ1-5|-
TGTGCCAGCAGTTTAAGGAGGGGAGATCAGCCCCAGCATTTT
CASSLRRGDQPQHF
>-|TRBV5-5|TRBJ1-2|-
TGTGCCAGCAGCCCTACCGGGACAACTTATGGCTACACCTTC
CASSPTGTTYGYTF
>-|TRBV24-1|TRBJ1-2|TRBD1
TGTGCCACCAGTGATCCTAGACAGGGGGGCTATGGCTACACCTTC
CATSDPRQGGYGYTF